These 26 T cell receptor beta chains were all obtained from the same sample, sequenced in a study of OX40 agonist ivuxolimab in advanced cancers. Measured with immunoSEQ multiplex PCR; TCRdb has only the in-frame clones, and not every one. The sample contains some 45,000 clones, around 85% of which appear only once. The sample here was CD4+ or CD8+ T cells sorted from blood, taken in a trial of the OX40 agonist ivuxolimab. Receptors were obtained from an adult with an advanced solid tumor such as melanoma, head and neck, liver or kidney cancer.

The chain uses TRBV5-4 and TRBJ2-3, with D perhaps matching TRBD2 (6 bases). Germline loops: CDR1 SGHNT, CDR2 YYREEE (reference sequence). This CDR3 region has 15 residues. The V end was cut by 1 base, the J end by 5 bases, with 14 bases between. CDR3 DNA: TGTGCCAGCAGCTTGAAGGGGAGACTAGGAGATACGCAGTATTTT. Residues: CASSLKGRLGDTQYF.

This clone was observed a handful of times. The chain employs TRBV18 and TRBJ1-2; perhaps TRBD1 as D (5 bases). The CDR3 contains 15 residues. The V and J ends lost 3 bases and 1 base respectively, with 12 bases between them. The V gene's germline CDR1 is KGHSH and CDR2 LQKENI. CDR3 DNA sequence: TGTGCCAGCTCACCCCAATGGGGGAATAACTATGGCTACACCTTC. The encoded protein is CASSPQWGNNYGYTF.

The rearrangement links TRBV5-6 to TRBJ1-6; D is uncertain. The CDR3 consists of 14 residues. V lost 2 bases, J lost 7 bases, and 10 bases lay in between. Per the germline V gene, CDR1 is SGHDT and CDR2 is YYEEEE. The CDR3 nucleotides read TGTGCCAGCAGCTTCGGCAGTACGAATTCACCCCTCCACTTT. Its translation: CASSFGSTNSPLHF. Full variable domain (outside the CDR3, taken from reference TRBV5-6 and TRBJ1-6): DAGVTQSPTHLIKTRGQQVTLRCSPKSGHDTVSWYQQALGQGPQFIFQYYEEEERQRGNFPDRFSGHQFPNYSSELNVNALLLGDSALYLCASSFGSTNSPLHFGNGTRLTVT.

The chain carries TRBV5-1 and TRBJ2-2; 9 nucleotides align to TRBD1. The CDR3 spans 15 residues. CDR1 and CDR2 (germline): SGHRS, YFSETQ. Germline trimming cut 4 bases from V and 4 bases from J; bases unmatched to any gene: 5. The CDR3: CASSLGDRVTGELFF. The CDR3 DNA reads as TGCGCCAGCAGCCTCGGGGACAGGGTCACCGGGGAGCTGTTTTTT. The whole variable domain, filled in from reference TRBV5-1 and TRBJ2-2, reads KAGVTQTPRYLIKTRGQQVTLSCSPISGHRSVSWYQQTPGQGLQFLFEYFSETQRNKGNFPGRFSGRQFSNSRSEMNVSTLELGDSALYLCASSLGDRVTGELFFGEGSRLTVL.

The genes are TRBV7-2 and TRBJ1-6; a weak D match, TRBD1 (6 bases). From germline, CDR1 is SGHTA and CDR2 FQGNSA. The CDR3 contains 17 residues. Between the trimmed V and J ends, which lost 1 base and 6 bases, there was a span of 16 bases. CDR3: CASSLVGGGEGNSPLHF. The CDR3 DNA reads TGTGCCAGCAGCTTAGTAGGGGGGGGAGAGGGTAATTCACCCCTCCACTTT.

The chain combines TRBV19 with TRBJ1-1, with D possibly being TRBD1 (5 bases). The CDR3 loop spans 15 amino acids. The germline gives CDR1 LNHDA, CDR2 SQIVND (reference sequence). Trimming stripped 8 bases from V and 1 base from J, with 17 bases between. The CDR3 region has the DNA TGTGCCAGTTCATTTCGGGGCATCCGGAACACTGAAGCTTTCTTT. Translation gives CASSFRGIRNTEAFF.

The sample holds a few counts of this clone. V and J are TRBV4-3 and TRBJ2-1; D is unresolved. This CDR3 comprises 13 residues. The germline gives CDR1 LGHNA, CDR2 YSLEER. The ends were cut back, 1 base at V and 9 bases at J, with 10 bases in the middle. The chain's CDR3 is CASSQGPGREQFF. The CDR3 coding sequence is TGCGCCAGCAGCCAAGGACCCGGTCGTGAGCAGTTCTTC.

The chain is built from TRBV2 and TRBJ2-2; D gene uncertain. From germline, CDR1 is SNHLY and CDR2 FYNNEI. CDR3 size: 14 residues. The V end was cut by 7 bases, the J end by 4 bases, with 13 bases between. The CDR3 sequence: CASTFRRTTGELFF. The CDR3 DNA is TGTGCCAGCACGTTCCGGCGGACCACCGGGGAGCTGTTTTTT. Combining the CDR3 with reference TRBV2 and TRBJ2-2 gives the whole variable domain EPEVTQTPSHQVTQMGQEVILRCVPISNHLYFYWYRQILGQKVEFLVSFYNNEISEKSEIFDDQFSVERPDGSNFTLKIRSTKLEDSAMYFCASTFRRTTGELFFGEGSRLTVL.

This chain connects TRBV4-1 to TRBJ2-2; unclear D gene. This CDR3 spans 15 amino acids. V lost 3 bases to trimming and J lost 1 base, with 9 bases between them. Germline loops: CDR1 MGHRA, CDR2 YSYEKL. For the CDR3, the DNA is TGCGCCAGCAGCCACAACAAGGGGAACACCGGGGAGCTGTTTTTT. Residues: CASSHNKGNTGELFF.

This clone was seen just once. The chain uses TRBV4-1 and TRBJ2-7, with D tentatively TRBD2 (6 bases). Trimming removed 4 bases at V and 2 bases at J, with 18 bases between. This CDR3 has 16 residues. Germline V gene sequence: CDR1 MGHRA, CDR2 YSYEKL. In DNA form, the CDR3 reads TGCGCCAGCAGCCCATATGGGACTCTTAGAACCTACGAGCAGTACTTC. Protein: CASSPYGTLRTYEQYF.

The V and J genes are TRBV10-3 and TRBJ1-5; D is uncertain. Germline assignment: CDR1 ENHRY and CDR2 SYGVKD. The length of the CDR3 is 12 residues. The V and J ends lost 10 bases and 5 bases respectively, with 12 bases between them. The CDR3 region is CATWAVDQPQHF. The CDR3 DNA sequence: TGTGCCACCTGGGCAGTCGATCAGCCCCAGCATTTT.

The J gene is TRBJ2-1, the V gene TRBV6-4; 8 bases map to TRBD1. Per the germline V gene, CDR1 is MRHNA and CDR2 is SNTAGT. This CDR3 has 14 residues. J gave up 9 bases and V 0 bases, and 4 bases lay outside the gene matches. The DNA of the CDR3 is TGTGCCAGCAGTGACTCGGACAGGGCAGGTGAGCAGTTCTTC. This encodes CASSDSDRAGEQFF.

The chain joins TRBV2 to TRBJ1-2, with unresolved D. The CDR3 spans 14 residues. The V gene lost 6 bases and the J gene lost 7 bases, with 18 bases spanning the gap. CDR1 SNHLY and CDR2 FYNNEI come from the germline V gene. CDR3 nucleotide sequence: TGTGCCAGCAGGGAACTTACACCCTGGGGTGGCTACACCTTC. Protein sequence: CASRELTPWGGYTF.

The V call is TRBV5-1, the J call TRBJ1-2; D is uncertain. The CDR3 length is 15 residues. The germline CDR1 and CDR2 sequences are SGHRS and YFSETQ. Between the trimmed V and J ends, which lost 3 bases and 4 bases, there was a span of 16 bases. Written as DNA, the CDR3 is TGCGCCAGCAGCTACGACCTTGCTGGCTTCTATGGCTACACCTTC. Translation gives CASSYDLAGFYGYTF.

The J gene is TRBJ1-4, the V gene TRBV5-5, with TRBD1 matching over 7 bases. The germline V gene has CDR1 SGHKS and CDR2 YYEKEE (reference sequence). V lost 0 bases to trimming and J lost 7 bases; unmatched junction nucleotides: 3. CDR3 length: 14 residues. CDR3 nucleotides: TGTGCCAGCAGCTTGGGACAGGGTGGTGAAAAACTGTTTTTT. Translated: CASSLGQGGEKLFF.

The V and J genes are TRBV27 and TRBJ2-5, with 9 bases lining up with TRBD1. The germline V gene encodes CDR1 MNHEY and CDR2 SMNVEV (reference sequence). The CDR3 has 14 amino acids. Trimming cost V 7 bases and J 4 bases; bases outside gene matches: 7. The CDR3 is CASIDRGSGETQYF. For the CDR3, the DNA is TGTGCCAGCATCGACAGGGGGTCTGGAGAGACCCAGTACTTC.

This chain links TRBV5-4 with TRBJ2-1; 8 nucleotides agree with TRBD1. V lost 1 base, J lost 12 bases, and 12 bases stayed unmatched. CDR1 SGHNT and CDR2 YYREEE come from the germline V gene (reference sequence). The CDR3 sequence is 15 residues long. The CDR3 loop is CASSLYQGAPRGQFF. Written as DNA, the CDR3 is TGTGCCAGCAGCTTGTATCAGGGGGCCCCGCGGGGGCAGTTCTTC.

CDR3 in DNA: TGTGCCAGCAGCTTAGGGGTGCCTGGGGAGCTGTTTTTT. This translates into CASSLGVPGELFF. The chain joins TRBV7-3 to TRBJ2-2; no definite D call. Germline loops: CDR1 SGHTA, CDR2 FQGTGA. The CDR3 has 13 amino acids. Trimming shortened V by 2 bases and J by 8 bases, and 9 bases separated the two germline ends.

This chain uses TRBV6-4 with TRBJ2-6; maybe TRBD1 (5 bases). V lost 3 bases to trimming and J lost 4 bases, with 10 bases between them. The CDR3 contains 15 residues. CDR1 MRHNA and CDR2 SNTAGT come from the germline V gene. The CDR3 bases are TGTGCCAGCAGTGAATCAGGGTTGGGGGCCAACGTCCTGACTTTC. Translation gives CASSESGLGANVLTF.

The chain has TRBV9 and TRBJ1-2, with TRBD1 matching over 9 bases. The CDR3 covers 15 residues. Germline loops: CDR1 SGDLS, CDR2 YYNGEE. Trimming removed 1 base from V and 6 bases from J; junction bases left unmatched: 7. The DNA for the CDR3 is TGTGCCAGCAGCGTACTCCCGGGACAGGGCGATGGCTACACCTTC. It translates to CASSVLPGQGDGYTF.

The V and J genes are TRBV11-2 and TRBJ1-6; no clear D gene. Germline lookup yields CDR1 SGHAT and CDR2 FQNNGV. V was trimmed by 0 bases and J by 7 bases, leaving 13 bases between them. The CDR3 is 16 residues long. Here the CDR3 reads CASSLDWSGTNSPLHF. In DNA form, the CDR3 reads TGTGCCAGCAGCTTAGACTGGAGTGGAACAAATTCACCCCTCCACTTT.

This clone was counted a few times. The gene calls are TRBV15 and TRBJ2-1, with D possibly being TRBD2 (6 bases). Per the germline V gene, CDR1 is LNHNV and CDR2 is YYDKDF (reference sequence). This CDR3 comprises 15 residues. V shed 4 bases and J shed 2 bases, with 12 bases lying between them. The CDR3 reads CATSTGEITYNEQFF. For the CDR3, the DNA is TGTGCCACCAGCACGGGGGAGATCACCTACAATGAGCAGTTCTTC.

V is TRBV11-2 and J is TRBJ1-6, with 7 bases lining up with TRBD1. V trimming: 2 bases; J trimming: 6 bases; junction bases outside the gene matches: 4. This CDR3 spans 15 amino acids. CDR1 and CDR2 (germline): SGHAT, FQNNGV. CDR3 sequence: CASSLIQGGNSPLHF. The CDR3 DNA follows: TGTGCCAGCAGCTTAATCCAGGGGGGTAATTCACCCCTCCACTTT.

This chain connects TRBV19 to TRBJ2-3; no reliable D call. Germline V gene data show CDR1 as LNHDA and CDR2 as SQIVND (reference sequence). V lost 6 bases and J lost 1, with 11 bases in between. The CDR3 is 14 residues long. The CDR3 DNA reads as TGTGCCAGTAGCACAAACGGGCGCACAGATACGCAGTATTTT. It codes for CASSTNGRTDTQYF. The full variable domain, rest sourced from reference TRBV19 and TRBJ2-3, is DGGITQSPKYLFRKEGQNVTLSCEQNLNHDAMYWYRQDPGQGLRLIYYSQIVNDFQKGDIAEGYSVSREKKESFPLTVTSAQKNPTAFYLCASSTNGRTDTQYFGPGTRLTVL.

CDR3 in amino acids: CASRDSQGSTDTQYF. CDR3 nucleotides: TGCGCCAGCAGGGACTCACAGGGGTCCACAGATACGCAGTATTTT. The V gene is TRBV10-2, the J gene TRBJ2-3; 7 bases agree with TRBD1. J lost 2 bases, V lost 6 bases, and 8 bases had no gene match. This CDR3 comprises 15 residues. The germline V gene encodes CDR1 WSHSY and CDR2 SAAADI.

The chain has TRBV2 and TRBJ2-7, with a possible D match to TRBD1 (5 bases). CDR1 is SNHLY and CDR2 is FYNNEI in the germline V gene. V lost 2 bases and J lost 4, with 6 bases in between. The CDR3 runs 12 residues. CDR3 residues: CASSERGYEQYF. The CDR3 DNA follows: TGTGCCAGCAGTGAAAGGGGATACGAGCAGTACTTC.